The TCR beta chain described here comes from a study of OX40 agonist ivuxolimab in advanced cancers. Study-wide results and caveats: The study found among the lowest clonal expansion in partial responders at 0.1-3.0 mg/kg. At 0.1 to 3.0 mg/kg and by week 6, clonal expansion occurred in CD4+ and CD8+ blood T cells.

Germline V gene data show CDR1 as SGHTA and CDR2 as FQGNSA. The CDR3 contains 14 residues. Between the trimmed V and J ends, which lost 6 bases and 9 bases, there was a span of 15 bases. Assay used: immunoSEQ multiplex PCR; TCRdb lists only in-frame clones, some missing. The table shows 60,000 to 85,000 clones, with 82% occurring only once. In the case of this clone: The antigen remains unidentified.

Sequencing used CD4+ or CD8+ T cells sorted from blood, obtained in a trial of the OX40 agonist ivuxolimab. The source of this sequence is an adult with an advanced solid tumor such as melanoma, head and neck, liver or kidney cancer. This chain uses TRBV7-2 with TRBJ1-6, with D unclear. The DNA of the CDR3 is TGTGCCAGCAGTTCGAGGACCCCAGGTTCACCCCTCCACTTT. Its translation: CASSSRTPGSPLHF. Drawing the rest from reference TRBV7-2 and TRBJ1-6, the complete variable domain is GAGVSQSPSNKVTEKGKDVELRCDPISGHTALYWYRQSLGQGLEFLIYFQGNSAPDKSGLPSDRFSAERTGGSVSTLTIQRTQQEDSAVYLCASSSRTPGSPLHFGNGTRLTVT.